This T cell receptor (beta chain) was observed in a study of tumor and adjacent non-tumor tissue in lung cancer. Germline V gene lookup returns CDR1 SQVTM and CDR2 ANQGSEA. Germline trimming cut 6 bases from V and 0 bases from J; bases unmatched to any gene: 6. CDR3 length equals 15 residues. On this clonotype: A much larger clone sits a single nucleotide away, making a read error possible. The conserved phenylalanine or tryptophan normally closing the CDR3 is absent here, so this likely arose from a read error.

Three rounds of nested PCR, following a modified ARM-PCR protocol, produced the TCRbeta library. TCRdb used MiXCR to reprocess the multiplex PCR reads, holding one entry per CDR3 protein. The sample carries 200,000 to 250,000 distinct CDR3 sequences, 70% to 75% recorded once. RNA was extracted from bulk tissue without any cell sorting. The specimen was lung tumor tissue. The TCR originated in a man aged 55-75 years with non-small cell lung cancer. The chain carries TRBV29-1 and TRBJ2-3; 10 bases align to TRBD1. CDR3 DNA: TGCAGCGTCAGACAGGGGGCGCCTAGCACAGATACGCAGTATCTT. It specifies CSVRQGAPSTDTQYL.